The 25 T cell receptor beta chains in this list originate from one sample, sequenced in a study of beta chain features in type 1 diabetes. Isolated RNA was reverse transcribed in full, so expressed TCRB transcripts were sequenced. TCRdb's copy holds only in-frame clones and misses some; the assay was immunoSEQ multiplex PCR. In the table there are hundreds of thousands of clones, about an eighth of which are singletons. Antigens for these TCRs are unknown. Overall study results and limits: There was a moderate but significant shortening of TCRB CDR3s in all four CD4+ subsets of Type 1 diabetes patients.

Sequencing was done on a sample of naive CD4+ T cells from blood. The source is a man aged 18 to 29 with type 1 diabetes.

The chain links TRBV2 to TRBJ1-4; 8 nucleotides agree with TRBD1. The germline V gene encodes CDR1 SNHLY and CDR2 FYNNEI. This CDR3 comprises 14 residues. V gave up 4 bases and J gave up 6 bases; unmatched junction bases: 4. The CDR3 sequence: CASSGDRHDEKLFF. In nucleotides, the CDR3 is TGTGCCAGCAGTGGGGACAGGCACGATGAAAAACTGTTTTTT.

As DNA, the CDR3 is TGCAGTGCTAGCCTTGGGGATGGCTACACCTTC. Protein: CSASLGDGYTF. The rearrangement uses TRBV20-1 and TRBJ1-2; D uncertain. V was shortened by 3 bases and J by 6 bases, with 8 bases between the two germline ends. This CDR3 has 11 residues. Germline-derived CDR1 and CDR2 are DFQATT and SNEGSKA (reference sequence).

This clone occurred a few times. The V call is TRBV9, the J call TRBJ2-5; D is ambiguous. Between the trimmed V and J ends, which lost 0 bases and 7 bases, there was a span of 7 bases. CDR1 is SGDLS and CDR2 is YYNGEE in the germline V gene. The CDR3 extends over 12 amino acids. CDR3 amino acids: CASSVERGTQYF. For the CDR3, the DNA is TGTGCCAGCAGCGTAGAGAGAGGGACCCAGTACTTC.

This clone was seen only a few times. V usage is TRBV29-1 and J usage is TRBJ1-1; D is possibly TRBD1 (5 bases). The CDR3 length is 14 residues. Germline CDR1 and CDR2: SQVTM and ANQGSEA. Between the trimmed V and J ends, which lost 4 bases and 1 base, there was a span of 13 bases. CDR3 residues: CSVVKGLPNTEAFF. As DNA, the CDR3 is TGCAGCGTTGTTAAGGGACTACCGAACACTGAAGCTTTCTTT.

The sample holds a few counts of this clone. The chain has TRBV27 and TRBJ1-2; D gene unclear. V was shortened by 4 bases and J by 0 bases, with 9 bases between the two germline ends. CDR3 size: 14 residues. The V gene's germline CDR1 is MNHEY and CDR2 SMNVEV (reference sequence). The chain's CDR3 is CASSSPAPNYGYTF. Here the CDR3 DNA reads TGTGCCAGCAGTTCCCCGGCCCCTAACTATGGCTACACCTTC.

This clone occurred a few times. Additional DNA sequences in this sample encode the identical CDR3. The gene calls are TRBV30 and TRBJ2-7, with no clear D. The CDR3 covers 12 residues. Germline CDR1 GTSNPN, CDR2 SVGIG (reference sequence). The V end was cut by 1 base, the J end by 0 bases, with 4 bases between. CDR3 DNA: TGTGCCTGGAGTGCTAGCTCCTACGAGCAGTACTTC. This translates into CAWSASSYEQYF.

The table lists this clone with a few counts. The V and J genes are TRBV18 and TRBJ1-5; TRBD1 matches 9 bases. This CDR3 has 15 residues. Per germline, CDR1 KGHSH and CDR2 LQKENI. The V gene end was trimmed by 6 bases and the J gene end by 7 bases; junction bases not matched to a gene: 10. The CDR3 DNA sequence: TGTGCCAGCTCTCCGGGTACAGGGGGCGTACAGCCCCAGCATTTT. It yields the protein CASSPGTGGVQPQHF.

This clone was seen only a few times. A read error may account for a junction end that differs from germline. CDR3 DNA sequence: TGTGCCACCAGTCCGGGACGTAACAATGAGCAGTTCTTC. The encoded protein is CATSPGRNNEQFF. The chain recombines TRBV10-3 with TRBJ2-1; tentatively, D is TRBD1 or TRBD2 (5 bases each). CDR3 length: 13 residues. Germline values: CDR1 ENHRY, CDR2 SYGVKD.

The chain recombines TRBV7-2 with TRBJ1-1; no firm D call. V was cut by 5 bases and J by 0 bases, with 7 bases left in between. CDR3 size: 13 residues. Germline V gives CDR1 SGHTA, CDR2 FQGNSA. The DNA for the CDR3 is TGTGCCAGCAGCGATAACATGAACACTGAAGCTTTCTTT. Translated, it gives CASSDNMNTEAFF.

The CDR3 loop is CATTPSGGIGGELFF. The CDR3 bases are TGTGCCACAACCCCTAGCGGGGGGATCGGCGGGGAGCTGTTTTTT. This sequence joins TRBV5-4 and TRBJ2-2; 11 bases align to TRBD2. The CDR3 runs 15 residues. Trimming at V came to 9 bases and at J to 7 bases, leaving 11 bases not matched to a gene. CDR1 and CDR2 from the germline V gene are SGHNT and YYREEE (reference sequence).

This clone turned up a few times. In the same sample, other DNA sequences code for this CDR3. The V call is TRBV30, the J call TRBJ1-5; no clear D. The germline V and J ends were trimmed by 0 bases and 1 base, with 4 bases remaining between them. Looked up from germline, CDR1 is GTSNPN and CDR2 is SVGIG (reference sequence). This CDR3 contains 13 residues. The CDR3 region is CAWSVTSNQPQHF. In DNA form, the CDR3 reads TGTGCCTGGAGTGTCACAAGCAATCAGCCCCAGCATTTT.

This clone was seen a few times. This chain connects TRBV6-5 to TRBJ2-5; no reliable D call. The CDR3 has 12 residues. Trimming shortened V by 6 bases and J by 5 bases, and 10 bases separated the two germline ends. Germline loops: CDR1 MNHEY, CDR2 SVGAGI. The DNA for the CDR3 is TGTGCCAGCAGGGGGTCTACGGAGACCCAGTACTTC. It specifies CASRGSTETQYF.

This rearrangement joins TRBV5-4 to TRBJ2-5; weak D call: TRBD2 (5 bases). Germline V lookup: CDR1 SGHNT, CDR2 YYREEE (reference sequence). The length of the CDR3 is 16 residues. V was pared by 7 bases and J by 1 base, with 20 bases between. The CDR3 protein is CASSLGPPSGQETQYF. The CDR3 coding sequence is TGTGCCAGCTCCCTTGGCCCCCCCAGCGGCCAAGAGACCCAGTACTTC. The entire variable domain, with the rest obtained from reference TRBV5-4 and TRBJ2-5, is as follows: ETGVTQSPTHLIKTRGQQVTLRCSSQSGHNTVSWYQQALGQGPQFIFQYYREEENGRGNFPPRFSGLQFPNYSSELNVNALELDDSALYLCASSLGPPSGQETQYFGPGTRLLVL.

This clone was seen a handful of times. This chain links TRBV30 with TRBJ2-7; no clear D gene. CDR1 is GTSNPN and CDR2 is SVGIG in the germline V gene (reference sequence). Between the trimmed V and J ends, which lost 2 bases and 7 bases, there was a span of 12 bases. This CDR3 is 12 amino acids long. CDR3 sequence: CAWSRMGSEQYF. The DNA of the CDR3 is TGTGCCTGGAGTCGGATGGGTTCGGAGCAGTACTTC.

V usage is TRBV7-8 and J usage is TRBJ2-7; D might be TRBD1 or TRBD2, each matching 6 bases. CDR1 is SGHVS and CDR2 is FQNEAQ in the germline V gene. The V and J ends lost 5 bases and 9 bases respectively, with 23 bases between them. The CDR3 has 15 amino acids. The CDR3 here is CASSLGGPKQGGQYF. Written as DNA, the CDR3 is TGTGCCAGCAGCCTGGGCGGGCCAAAACAGGGAGGGCAGTACTTC.

This clone has only a few counts. The chain uses TRBV5-4 and TRBJ2-2, with a tentative D call TRBD2 (7 bases). The germline V and J ends were trimmed by 7 bases and 4 bases, with 17 bases remaining between them. This CDR3 has 15 amino acids. Germline CDR1 SGHNT, CDR2 YYREEE (reference sequence). The CDR3 sequence is CASSLGGGPTGELFF. In DNA, the CDR3 is TGTGCCAGCTCCCTTGGCGGGGGCCCCACCGGGGAGCTGTTTTTT.

This clone was observed a handful of times. The chain recombines TRBV29-1 with TRBJ1-2; D perhaps matches TRBD1 (5 bases). The germline V gene encodes CDR1 SQVTM and CDR2 ANQGSEA. The CDR3 runs to 13 residues. V lost 4 bases and J lost 2, with 11 bases in between. CDR3 region: CSVAGRGNYGYTF. The CDR3 DNA is TGCAGCGTTGCCGGGCGGGGGAACTATGGCTACACCTTC.

This clone was detected a few times. The chain employs TRBV30 and TRBJ1-5; tentative D call: TRBD1 (5 bases). Germline V gives CDR1 GTSNPN, CDR2 SVGIG (reference sequence). This CDR3 has 15 residues. V lost 2 bases to trimming and J lost 2 bases, with 13 bases between them. The CDR3 protein is CAWSSEGSRNQPQHF. The CDR3 DNA is TGTGCCTGGAGTTCGGAGGGGAGTCGCAATCAGCCCCAGCATTTT.

In its sample, this clone was seen a few times. The rearrangement links TRBV2 to TRBJ2-7; tentatively, D is TRBD1 or TRBD2 (5 bases each). The germline CDR1 and CDR2 sequences are SNHLY and FYNNEI. The CDR3 has 13 amino acids. V was trimmed by 7 bases and J by 6 bases, leaving 16 bases between them. The CDR3 protein is CASKSGTTFEQYF. The CDR3 region has the DNA TGTGCCAGCAAATCAGGGACGACGTTCGAGCAGTACTTC.

The chain recombines TRBV5-1 with TRBJ2-7; possible D gene TRBD2, 5 bases. V lost 4 bases and J lost 7, with 12 bases in between. Germline V lookup: CDR1 SGHRS, CDR2 YFSETQ. This CDR3 has 12 amino acids. The CDR3 protein is CASSPGVAEQYF. CDR3 coding DNA: TGCGCCAGCAGCCCCGGGGTAGCGGAGCAGTACTTC.

As to this clone: The sample contains more than one DNA sequence encoding this CDR3. V gene TRBV18 combines with J gene TRBJ2-5; no firm D call. The ends were cut back, 3 bases at V and 2 bases at J, with 4 bases in the middle. The CDR3 contains 12 residues. The V gene's germline CDR1 is KGHSH and CDR2 LQKENI. CDR3 sequence (DNA): TGTGCCAGCTCACCGGTGCAAGAGACCCAGTACTTC. This codes for CASSPVQETQYF.

Only a few counts were recorded for this clone. CDR3 amino acids: CASSLGGQAWSYF. Here the CDR3 DNA reads TGTGCCAGCAGCTTAGGGGGACAGGCCTGGTCGTATTTT. The V call is TRBV7-9, the J call TRBJ2-3; 8 positions agree with TRBD1. The CDR3 has 13 amino acids. Germline V gene data show CDR1 as SEHNR and CDR2 as FQNEAQ (reference sequence). The J segment lost 14 bases and the V segment lost 1 base, leaving 8 bases of the junction unmatched.

This chain connects TRBV7-9 to TRBJ1-4, with D unclear. CDR1 and CDR2 (germline): SEHNR, FQNEAQ (reference sequence). Deletions cut 8 bases from V and 8 bases from J, with 15 bases between. The CDR3 runs 13 residues. CDR3 loop: CASGSGLREKLFF. In DNA, the CDR3 is TGTGCCAGCGGGTCCGGGTTACGGGAAAAACTGTTTTTT.

This clone was counted between two and nine times. V usage is TRBV4-2 and J usage is TRBJ2-7; 7 nucleotides match TRBD2. This CDR3 has 15 amino acids. V lost 5 bases and J lost 0; bases outside the gene matches: 7. The germline V gene encodes CDR1 LGHNA and CDR2 YNFKEQ. CDR3 protein: CASSSPAGSSYEQYF. DNA for the CDR3: TGTGCCAGCAGCTCTCCAGCGGGGAGCTCCTACGAGCAGTACTTC.

The chain is built from TRBV6-5 and TRBJ2-3; no clear D gene. The germline V gene encodes CDR1 MNHEY and CDR2 SVGAGI. The V and J ends lost 2 bases and 1 base respectively, with 7 bases between them. The CDR3 runs 14 residues. Here the CDR3 DNA reads TGTGCCAGCAGTTACAGAGAGGGCACAGATACGCAGTATTTT. Encoded protein: CASSYREGTDTQYF.